This T cell receptor (beta chain) came from a study of T cells in Graves' hyperthyroidism and ophthalmopathy. The study, taken as a whole, reports: Model output signaled ophthalmopathy a median around 6.9 months ahead of onset. Most expanded thyroid clonotypes above 0.001 recurred in blood.

The investigators amplified TCR beta CDR3 regions from RNA transcripts. The HTBI set primed first-round TCR CDR3 RT-PCR. TCRdb reprocessed the multiplex PCR reads via MiXCR and lists one record per CDR3 protein. The sample consists of some 400,000 distinct CDR3 sequences, about 14% of them appearing once. Per germline, CDR1 MDHEN and CDR2 SYDVKM. V dropped 5 bases and J dropped 0; count of bases not matched to a gene: 5. The CDR3 length is 16 residues. Patients between 18 and 65 years old had hyperthyroidism, newly diagnosed and lasting under 2 months. This clonotype was found many times. No antigen is known for it.

The sequence was obtained from a man aged 25 to 40 with Graves' hyperthyroidism that later progressed to Graves' ophthalmopathy. Sequencing used blood. The chain combines TRBV28 with TRBJ2-1; 9 nucleotides match TRBD1. CDR3 residues: CASSRPGQGSYNEQFF. DNA for the CDR3: TGTGCCAGCAGTAGACCGGGACAGGGCTCCTACAATGAGCAGTTCTTC.